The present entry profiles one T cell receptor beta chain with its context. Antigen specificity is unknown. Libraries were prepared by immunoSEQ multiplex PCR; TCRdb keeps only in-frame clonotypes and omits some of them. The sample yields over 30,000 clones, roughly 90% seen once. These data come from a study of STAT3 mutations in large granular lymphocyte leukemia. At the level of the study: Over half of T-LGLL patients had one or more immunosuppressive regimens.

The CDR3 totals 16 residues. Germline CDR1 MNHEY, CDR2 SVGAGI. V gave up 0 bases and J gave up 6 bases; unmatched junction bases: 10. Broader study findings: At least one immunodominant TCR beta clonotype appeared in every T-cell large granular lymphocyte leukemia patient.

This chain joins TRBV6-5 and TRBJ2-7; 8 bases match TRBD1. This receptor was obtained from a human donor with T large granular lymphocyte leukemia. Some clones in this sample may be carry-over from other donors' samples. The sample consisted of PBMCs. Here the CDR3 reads CASSYSAGTGRGEQYF. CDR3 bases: TGTGCCAGCAGTTACTCGGCAGGGACAGGACGGGGCGAGCAGTACTTC.